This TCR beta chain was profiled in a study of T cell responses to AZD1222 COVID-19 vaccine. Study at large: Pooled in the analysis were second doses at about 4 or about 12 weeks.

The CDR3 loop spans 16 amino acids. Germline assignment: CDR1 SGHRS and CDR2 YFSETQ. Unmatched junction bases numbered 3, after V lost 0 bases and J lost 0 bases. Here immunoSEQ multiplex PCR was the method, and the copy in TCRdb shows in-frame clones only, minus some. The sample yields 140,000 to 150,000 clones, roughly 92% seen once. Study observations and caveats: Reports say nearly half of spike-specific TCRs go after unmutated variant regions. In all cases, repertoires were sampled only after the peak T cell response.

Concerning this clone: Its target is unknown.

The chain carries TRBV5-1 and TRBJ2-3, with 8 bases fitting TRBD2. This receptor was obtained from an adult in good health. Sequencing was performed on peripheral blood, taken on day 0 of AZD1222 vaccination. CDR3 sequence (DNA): TGCGCCAGCAGCTTGGTCGGGGGGGTTAGCACAGATACGCAGTATTTT. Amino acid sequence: CASSLVGGVSTDTQYF.